The 2 T cell receptor beta chains presented below share a single source sample, sequenced in a study of T cell responses to AZD1222 COVID-19 vaccine. The assay was immunoSEQ multiplex PCR, and TCRdb's table has in-frame clones only and misses some. The sample includes about 110,000 clones, 70% to 90% of them seen just once. The material was peripheral blood, obtained on day 0 of AZD1222 vaccination. The origin of the receptors is an adult in good health.

This rearrangement joins TRBV29-1 to TRBJ1-6, with TRBD1 as a possible D gene (6 bases). Germline V gives CDR1 SQVTM, CDR2 ANQGSEA. The CDR3 has 15 residues. V dropped 4 bases and J dropped 11 bases, with 21 bases sitting between them. CDR3 region: CSVGTGKRGGPPLHF. In DNA form, the CDR3 reads TGCAGCGTTGGCACAGGGAAAAGGGGGGGACCACCCCTCCACTTT.

V gene TRBV4-1 combines with J gene TRBJ2-6; D gene uncertain. Trimming cost V 1 base and J 0 bases, with 10 bases left between them. Germline assignment: CDR1 MGHRA and CDR2 YSYEKL. The CDR3 totals 17 residues. This chain's CDR3 is CASSQGADNSGANVLTF. CDR3 in DNA: TGCGCCAGCAGCCAAGGGGCCGACAACTCTGGGGCCAACGTCCTGACTTTC.